This T cell receptor (beta chain) is drawn from a study of monozygotic twins with inflammatory bowel disease. The germline V gene encodes CDR1 SGHNT and CDR2 YYREEE (reference sequence). This CDR3 has 14 amino acids. In preparing each TCR library, roughly 3,200 ng of total RNA was used. The template-switching step introduced UMIs that carried a 6-nucleotide sample barcode. TCRdb derives one entry per CDR3 protein from the 5' RACE reads, leaving out DNA. The data show roughly 120,000 distinct CDR3 sequences, and the top ten clones hold under 15%. This receptor was obtained from a human donor with ulcerative colitis or Crohn's disease, or a healthy co-twin of an affected twin (not recorded which). The V gene is TRBV5-4, the J gene TRBJ1-4. The specimen sequenced was blood. The CDR3 region is CASSQRGPPEKLFF.